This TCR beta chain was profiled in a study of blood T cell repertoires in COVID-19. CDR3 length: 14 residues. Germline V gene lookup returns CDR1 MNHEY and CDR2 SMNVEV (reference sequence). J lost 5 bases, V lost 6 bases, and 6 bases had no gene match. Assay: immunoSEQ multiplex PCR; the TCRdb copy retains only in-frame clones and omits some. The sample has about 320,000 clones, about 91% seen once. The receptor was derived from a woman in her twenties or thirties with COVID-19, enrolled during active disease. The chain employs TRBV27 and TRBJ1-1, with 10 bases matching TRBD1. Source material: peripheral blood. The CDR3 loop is CASRGQGLRTEAFF. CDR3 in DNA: TGTGCCAGCAGGGGACAGGGGTTAAGAACTGAAGCTTTCTTT.